The rows below give T cell receptor beta chains drawn from one sample of a study of blood T cells in healthy people across ages. Each CDR3 protein is one row after TCRdb ran MiXCR on the 5' RACE reads. The sample holds hundreds of thousands of distinct CDR3 sequences, roughly three fifths seen once. Sequencing input: blood. These receptors originate from a man in his forties in good health. The CDR3 runs from the conserved cysteine through the conserved F or W. The order of the fields is J gene, V gene, clone size, D gene, CDR3 protein, CDR3 DNA. A D gene is named only where the DNA matches it firmly. Only some rows state a clone size, as once, few, many or a class for expanded clones.

TRBJ2-1 | TRBV6-5 | NA | TRBD2 | CASSFILAGRDNEQFF | TGTGCCAGCAGTTTCATACTAGCGGGTCGTGACAACGAGCAGTTCTTC
TRBJ2-1 | TRBV27 | NA | NA | CASSLFLVAAYNEQFF | TGTGCCAGCAGTTTATTTTTGGTAGCGGCCTACAATGAGCAGTTCTTC
TRBJ2-7 | TRBV6-6 | NA | TRBD1 | CASSYTTGYYEQYF | TGTGCCAGCAGTTACACGACAGGGTATTACGAGCAGTACTTC
TRBJ2-1 | TRBV9 | NA | NA | CASSVDPRVGGNNEQFF | TGTGCCAGCAGCGTAGATCCCCGAGTTGGGGGGAACAATGAGCAGTTCTTC
TRBJ2-7 | TRBV5-1 | NA | TRBD1 | CASSTQTGFYEQYF | TGCGCCAGCAGCACCCAGACAGGGTTCTACGAGCAGTACTTC
TRBJ2-7 | TRBV6-5 | NA | TRBD1 | CASSYSGTASSYEQYF | TGTGCCAGCAGTTACTCGGGGACAGCCAGCTCCTACGAGCAGTACTTC
TRBJ2-1 | TRBV28 | NA | NA | CASSLSARGSYNEQFF | TGTGCCAGCAGTTTGTCAGCGAGGGGCTCCTACAATGAGCAGTTCTTC
TRBJ2-3 | TRBV27 | NA | TRBD2 | CASSPLRLAARRDTQYF | TGTGCCAGCAGTCCCCTAAGACTAGCGGCGAGGAGAGATACGCAGTATTTT
TRBJ2-7 | TRBV4-1 | few | NA | CASSQDRGTGGEQYF | TGCGCCAGCAGCCAAGATAGGGGGACCGGAGGGGAGCAGTACTTC
TRBJ2-1 | TRBV29-1 | NA | NA | CSAQRDGAYNEQFF | TGCAGCGCTCAACGGGACGGGGCTTACAATGAGCAGTTCTTC
TRBJ2-7 | TRBV7-9 | few | TRBD1 | CASSWGQGAYEQYF | TGTGCCAGCAGCTGGGGACAGGGGGCTTACGAGCAGTACTTC
TRBJ2-2 | TRBV11-1 | once | TRBD1 | CASSLAPGQGTSFANTGELFF | TGTGCCAGCAGCTTAGCACCGGGACAGGGAACCTCGTTCGCGAACACCGGGGAGCTGTTTTTT
TRBJ2-3 | TRBV4-1 | once | TRBD2 | CASSQPRGGTLGTSGSYTDTQYF | TGCGCCAGCAGCCAACCTCGAGGGGGGACACTAGGGACTAGCGGGAGCTACACAGATACGCAGTATTTT
TRBJ2-7 | TRBV9 | few | TRBD2 | CASSVHPTGLADYEQYF | TGTGCCAGCAGCGTCCATCCAACGGGACTAGCGGATTACGAGCAGTACTTC
TRBJ2-3 | TRBV6-1 | NA | TRBD2 | CASSEGLAGNTQYF | TGTGCCAGCAGTGAAGGTCTAGCGGGAAATACGCAGTATTTT
TRBJ2-7 | TRBV7-3 | few | NA | CASSLTGRVVHYEQYF | TGTGCCAGCAGCTTAACCGGCAGGGTAGTACATTACGAGCAGTACTTC
TRBJ2-2 | TRBV4-1 | NA | TRBD2 | CASSHRGLAGNTGELFF | TGCGCCAGCAGCCATAGGGGACTAGCGGGCAACACCGGGGAGCTGTTTTTT
TRBJ2-1 | TRBV27 | NA | NA | CASSWGSSSYNEQFF | TGTGCCAGCAGTTGGGGGAGTAGCTCCTACAATGAGCAGTTCTTC
TRBJ1-5 | TRBV3-1 | NA | NA | CASSQGGLSNQPQHF | TGTGCCAGCAGCCAGGGCGGGCTGAGCAATCAGCCCCAGCATTTT
TRBJ2-3 | TRBV29-1 | NA | TRBD1 | CSVRDRDRDTDTQYF | TGCAGCGTTCGAGACCGGGACAGAGACACAGATACGCAGTATTTT
TRBJ2-5 | TRBV28 | few | NA | CASRGGWETQYF | TGTGCCAGCAGAGGGGGTTGGGAGACCCAGTACTTC
TRBJ1-1 | TRBV5-5 | NA | NA | CASSLELGIWTEAFF | TGTGCCAGCAGCTTGGAGCTGGGTATTTGGACTGAAGCTTTCTTT
TRBJ2-7 | TRBV28 | NA | NA | CASSSRLSSSYEQYF | TGTGCCAGCAGTTCGAGACTAAGCAGCTCCTACGAGCAGTACTTC
TRBJ2-5 | TRBV28 | once | NA | CASSLEYKETQYF | TGTGCCAGCAGTTTAGAGTACAAAGAGACCCAGTACTTC
TRBJ2-5 | TRBV5-1 | NA | NA | CASSRDRLETQYF | TGCGCCAGCAGCAGGGACCGGCTAGAGACCCAGTACTTC
TRBJ1-1 | TRBV5-5 | once | NA | CASSLSGDRGTEAFF | TGTGCCAGCAGCTTGTCCGGGGATAGGGGCACTGAAGCTTTCTTT
TRBJ2-6 | TRBV5-1 | NA | TRBD1 | CASSFTGTGGRGANVPTF | TGCGCCAGCAGCTTTACCGGGACAGGGGGAAGAGGGGCCAACGTCCCGACTTTC
TRBJ1-4 | TRBV29-1 | NA | NA | CSAGVGAQEKLFF | TGCAGCGCTGGAGTGGGGGCTCAAGAAAAACTGTTTTTT
TRBJ2-3 | TRBV14 | NA | NA | CASSRKDTDTQYF | TGTGCCAGCAGCCGAAAAGACACAGATACGCAGTATTTT
TRBJ2-1 | TRBV24-1 | few | NA | CATSDLALPPREQFF | TGTGCCACCAGTGATTTGGCGCTCCCACCGAGGGAGCAGTTCTTC
TRBJ2-5 | TRBV5-1 | NA | NA | CASSRANRGQETQYF | TGCGCCAGCAGCCGGGCAAACCGGGGACAAGAGACCCAGTACTTC
TRBJ2-3 | TRBV7-2 | NA | NA | CASSLSKDPLESTDTQYF | TGTGCCAGCAGCTTATCGAAGGACCCGCTGGAATCCACAGATACGCAGTATTTT
TRBJ1-1 | TRBV29-1 | NA | NA | CSVYRQSKYTEAFF | TGCAGCGTTTACCGCCAGTCAAAATACACTGAAGCTTTCTTT
TRBJ2-7 | TRBV5-5 | NA | NA | CASSSQTVANEQYF | TGTGCCAGCAGCTCGCAGACCGTGGCCAACGAGCAGTACTTC
TRBJ1-2 | TRBV20-1 | NA | TRBD1 | CGASDDRGLWGYTF | TGCGGTGCGAGCGATGACAGGGGGCTGTGGGGCTACACCTTC
TRBJ2-1 | TRBV6-5 | NA | NA | CASSPETVSSYNEQFF | TGTGCCAGCAGTCCAGAGACAGTGAGCTCCTACAATGAGCAGTTCTTC
TRBJ2-7 | TRBV27 | NA | TRBD1 | CASTQGNEQYF | TGTGCCAGCACACAGGGGAATGAGCAGTACTTC
TRBJ2-7 | TRBV20-1 | NA | NA | CSARGTTSYEQYF | TGCAGTGCTAGGGGCACGACCTCCTACGAGCAGTACTTC
TRBJ2-7 | TRBV6-1 | once | NA | CASSETNYEQYF | TGTGCCAGCAGTGAAACAAACTACGAGCAGTACTTC
TRBJ2-7 | TRBV7-2 | NA | TRBD2 | CASSLSPLAVLYEQYF | TGTGCCAGCAGCTTATCCCCCCTAGCGGTCCTCTACGAGCAGTACTTC
TRBJ2-7 | TRBV4-1 | NA | NA | CASSQEPGDLGEQYF | TGCGCCAGCAGCCAAGAGCCCGGGGACCTAGGCGAGCAGTACTTC
TRBJ2-7 | TRBV6-2/TRBV6-3 | few | TRBD2 | CASSTGLALYEQYF | TGTGCCAGCAGTACGGGACTAGCGCTCTACGAGCAGTACTTC
TRBJ1-1 | TRBV18 | NA | NA | CASSPDPDVGAFF | TGTGCCAGCTCACCAGACCCGGACGTTGGAGCTTTCTTT
TRBJ2-4 | TRBV4-3 | many | NA | CASSQDRQFGGAGKNIQYF | TGCGCCAGCAGCCAAGATCGGCAATTTGGGGGCGCGGGGAAAAACATTCAGTACTTC
TRBJ1-1 | TRBV7-9 | once | NA | CASSSWQRNTEAFF | TGTGCCAGCAGCTCCTGGCAGCGGAACACTGAAGCTTTCTTT
TRBJ2-1 | TRBV11-3 | few | NA | CASSFRSYNEQFF | TGTGCCAGCAGCTTTCGCTCCTACAATGAGCAGTTCTTC
TRBJ1-5 | TRBV29-1 | NA | TRBD1 | CSAPVGQGLPQHF | TGCAGCGCTCCCGTTGGACAGGGGTTGCCCCAGCATTTT
TRBJ2-7 | TRBV7-9 | NA | NA | CASSLVPAETYEQYF | TGTGCCAGCAGCCTAGTACCGGCGGAAACCTACGAGCAGTACTTC
TRBJ2-1 | TRBV7-9 | NA | NA | CASRGGSYNEQFF | TGTGCCAGCAGAGGAGGCAGCTACAATGAGCAGTTCTTC